These 20 T cell receptor beta chains share one sample of origin, sequenced in a study of cytomegalovirus exposure and HLA in healthy donors. Researchers ran the PCR with 60 Vbeta and 13 Jbeta primers. Assay used: immunoSEQ multiplex PCR; TCRdb lists only in-frame clones, some missing. The table lists around 180,000 clones, approximately 86% of them singletons. Sequenced sample: PBMCs. The receptors stem from a woman aged 18-29 years in good health and CMV-seronegative.

Within the sample, this clone is medium-sized. This chain uses TRBV6-5 with TRBJ2-2; D not certain. V lost 4 bases, J lost 1 base, and 10 bases lay in between. The CDR3 has 15 residues. Germline assignment: CDR1 MNHEY and CDR2 SVGAGI. As DNA, the CDR3 is TGTGCCAGCAGTTTAGTTTTCGAGAACACCGGGGAGCTGTTTTTT. Protein product: CASSLVFENTGELFF.

The chain has TRBV15 and TRBJ2-7; the match to TRBD1 covers 11 bases. The V segment lost 2 bases and the J segment 3 bases; nucleotides outside the gene matches: 3. Germline-derived CDR1 and CDR2 are LNHNV and YYDKDF (reference sequence). This CDR3 has 15 amino acids. This CDR3 reads CATSRFGTGGYEQYF. The DNA for the CDR3 is TGTGCCACCAGCAGATTCGGGACAGGGGGCTACGAGCAGTACTTC.

The chain joins TRBV18 to TRBJ1-4; perhaps TRBD1 as D (6 bases). The CDR3 contains 13 residues. V lost 4 bases and J 5 bases, leaving 8 bases between the germline ends. Germline CDR1 KGHSH, CDR2 LQKENI. The CDR3 is CASSQGENEKLFF. DNA of the CDR3: TGTGCCAGCTCACAGGGGGAGAATGAAAAACTGTTTTTT.

V and J are TRBV6-1 and TRBJ1-2, with 8 bases aligning to TRBD1. The CDR3 is 12 residues long. With V trimmed by 5 bases and J by 9 bases, 5 bases remained unmatched. The V gene's germline CDR1 is MNHNS and CDR2 SASEGT. The CDR3 protein is CASSPGQGRYTF. CDR3 nucleotide sequence: TGTGCCAGCAGTCCTGGACAGGGTCGCTACACCTTC.

Regarding this clone: An end of the junction differs from the germline gene, which may be a read error. The V gene is TRBV7-9, the J gene TRBJ1-2; no clear D. Germline V lookup: CDR1 SEHNR, CDR2 FQNEAQ (reference sequence). CDR3 size: 15 residues. The CDR3 nucleotides are TGTTCCAGCAGCTTGGGATCTAGGACTTCCTATGGCTACACCTTC. Its protein is CSSSLGSRTSYGYTF.

This clone was seen only once. CDR3 sequence: CASFQGPRASYEQYF. CDR3 nucleotides: TGTGCCAGTTTCCAGGGGCCACGGGCCTCCTACGAGCAGTACTTC. The chain employs TRBV25-1 and TRBJ2-7; TRBD1 might be the D (6 bases). V shed 9 bases and J shed 0 bases, with 18 bases lying between them. The germline V gene encodes CDR1 MGHDK and CDR2 SYGVNS. This CDR3 region has 15 residues.

The J gene is TRBJ2-1, the V gene TRBV27, with D perhaps matching TRBD2 (5 bases). V lost 5 bases and J 3 bases, leaving 8 bases between the germline ends. Germline values: CDR1 MNHEY, CDR2 SMNVEV (reference sequence). The CDR3 is 13 amino acids. CDR3 region: CASSERFYNEQFF. Here the CDR3 DNA reads TGTGCCAGCAGTGAGCGGTTCTACAATGAGCAGTTCTTC.

The rearrangement links TRBV7-3 to TRBJ2-1; the match to TRBD2 covers 7 bases. The CDR3 spans 17 residues. The germline gives CDR1 SGHTA, CDR2 FQGTGA. Trimming cost V 1 base and J 5 bases; bases outside gene matches: 11. CDR3 DNA: TGTGCCAGCAGCTTAAATAATCTAGCGGTAATAAACAATGAGCAGTTCTTC. It encodes CASSLNNLAVINNEQFF.

The chain carries TRBV5-4 and TRBJ2-1, with 7 bases lining up with TRBD2. The CDR3 has 16 amino acids. The trim removed 0 bases at V and 6 bases at J, leaving 9 bases unmatched. Per the germline V gene, CDR1 is SGHNT and CDR2 is YYREEE (reference sequence). DNA for the CDR3: TGTGCCAGCAGCTTGGGAGTCGGGGAGGGCCTCAATGAGCAGTTCTTC. Its protein is CASSLGVGEGLNEQFF.

This chain links TRBV30 with TRBJ1-3, with TRBD1 identical over 7 bases. The CDR3 is 14 amino acids. The germline V gene has CDR1 GTSNPN and CDR2 SVGIG (reference sequence). The ends lost 8 bases at V and 0 bases at J; junction bases unmatched: 7. The CDR3 here is CAGFTGASGNTIYF. DNA of the CDR3: TGTGCCGGATTTACAGGGGCCTCTGGAAACACCATATATTTT.

This clone was found once. The chain carries TRBV2 and TRBJ2-7, with unresolved D. V dropped 9 bases and J dropped 6 bases, with 15 bases sitting between them. Germline assignment: CDR1 SNHLY and CDR2 FYNNEI. This CDR3 contains 12 residues. CDR3 sequence (DNA): TGTGCCAGTGCCAGGCCGCCCGCCGAGCAGTACTTC. This gives the protein CASARPPAEQYF.

The J gene is TRBJ1-4, the V gene TRBV5-8; 8 positions match TRBD1. Germline V CDR1 and CDR2: SGHTS, YDEGEE. V lost 0 bases, J lost 6 bases, and 10 bases stayed unmatched. This CDR3 contains 17 residues. In DNA, the CDR3 is TGTGCCAGCAGCTTGGGGGCTAGGACAGGGATGGATGAAAAACTGTTTTTT. Its translation: CASSLGARTGMDEKLFF. The whole variable domain, remainder taken from reference TRBV5-8 and TRBJ1-4, is EAGVTQSPTHLIKTRGQQATLRCSPISGHTSVYWYQQALGLGLQFLLWYDEGEERNRGNFPPRFSGRQFPNYSSELNVNALELEDSALYLCASSLGARTGMDEKLFFGSGTQLSVL.

This clone was counted once. The chain is built from TRBV9 and TRBJ2-5, with 10 bases that match TRBD1. The CDR3 totals 14 residues. The germline V gene encodes CDR1 SGDLS and CDR2 YYNGEE. The V and J ends lost 2 bases and 5 bases, in that order; junction bases with no gene match: 3. This CDR3 reads CASSVGQGRETQYF. CDR3 bases: TGTGCCAGCAGCGTGGGACAGGGGCGGGAGACCCAGTACTTC.

V is TRBV11-2 and J is TRBJ1-5, with D possibly matching TRBD1 (6 bases). V lost 5 bases, J lost 0 bases, and 20 bases lay in between. Germline CDR1 reads SGHAT; CDR2 reads FQNNGV. This CDR3 has 18 amino acids. The CDR3 DNA reads as TGTGCCAGCAGCCCCCGAAGGACAGCATACTCTAGCAATCAGCCCCAGCATTTT. It encodes CASSPRRTAYSSNQPQHF.

This clone was counted a few times. The chain carries TRBV6-1 and TRBJ1-4; no reliable D call. The CDR3 totals 14 residues. Trimming removed 2 bases at V and 8 bases at J, with 12 bases between. Germline V gene data show CDR1 as MNHNS and CDR2 as SASEGT. CDR3 sequence reads: CASSERGYYEKLFF. CDR3 DNA sequence: TGTGCCAGCAGTGAACGAGGTTACTACGAAAAACTGTTTTTT.

The chain is built from TRBV9 and TRBJ2-3; 8 nucleotides agree with TRBD1. Germline loops: CDR1 SGDLS, CDR2 YYNGEE. The CDR3 consists of 14 residues. V dropped 3 bases and J dropped 2; count of bases not matched to a gene: 2. Here the CDR3 DNA reads TGTGCCAGCAGCGGACAGGGGCTCACAGATACGCAGTATTTT. Translation gives CASSGQGLTDTQYF.

The chain couples TRBV5-1 to TRBJ2-1; 12 nucleotides match TRBD2. This CDR3 is built from 16 residues. Losses at the gene ends were 0 bases for V and 6 bases for J; bases not matched to a gene: 4. The germline gives CDR1 SGHRS, CDR2 YFSETQ. The CDR3 nucleotides read TGCGCCAGCAGCTTGGTGACTAGCGGGGGCCTCAATGAGCAGTTCTTC. It encodes CASSLVTSGGLNEQFF.

The V gene is TRBV6-6, the J gene TRBJ2-6; 9 bases match TRBD2. The germline V gene encodes CDR1 MNHNY and CDR2 SVGAGI (reference sequence). CDR3 length equals 13 residues. V gave up 11 bases and J gave up 3 bases; unmatched junction bases: 2. This chain's CDR3 is CAVAGVGANVLTF. CDR3 bases: TGTGCCGTAGCGGGAGTTGGGGCCAACGTCCTGACTTTC.

As for this clone: Compared with germline, one end of the junction differs, possibly owing to a read error. The V call is TRBV4-1, the J call TRBJ1-5; TRBD1 matches at 9 bases. The CDR3 has 15 amino acids. The germline gives CDR1 MGHRA, CDR2 YSYEKL. CDR3 bases: TGCGCCAGCAGCCAAGGGGACAGGGTCGATCAGTCCCAGCATTTT. Protein product: CASSQGDRVDQSQHF.

As for this clone: Sequence at one end of the junction differs from germline and may be a read error. The chain is built from TRBV7-7 and TRBJ2-1, with a tentative D call TRBD2 (5 bases). Looked up from germline, CDR1 is SSHAT and CDR2 is FNYEAQ (reference sequence). CDR3 length: 14 residues. The DNA for the CDR3 is TGTGCTAGCAGCTTAGCGCTGGGCTGGAATGAGCAGTTCTTC. This codes for CASSLALGWNEQFF.